This TCR beta chain derives from a study of blood T cell repertoires in COVID-19 (dated by TCRdb to 2019 to 2021). General notes on the study: Collaborator samples came from the United States, Italy and Spain and covered acute and convalescent phases of COVID-19. A de-identified subject ID, COVID-19 status, age in years and sex were almost always included in the sample metadata. Samples came from the ongoing ImmuneRACE study (first 160 participants) plus 1,254 subjects from 6 global collaborators. The prospective study material was composed of cDNA or gDNA derived from T cells, B-cell-depleted T cells, or PBMCs. The dataset comprised deeply sampled blood TCRbeta repertoires from subjects exposed to, actively infected with, or recovered from COVID-19. Where available, HLA class I and class II types were obtained from metadata supplied by the sample provider rather than from assay-based typing. The repertoires were released in a freely available public database meant as a resource for research on the immune response to SARS-CoV-2. The research as a whole found: The quantity of clinical and demographic metadata differed by source and by participant and was supplied without curation.

TCRbeta CDR3 regions were amplified from genomic DNA using the immunoSEQ Assay, a bias-controlled multiplex PCR. The published analysis was carried out like this. Nucleated cell counts per sample were estimated from amplification of reference gene primers within the assay. To quantify the absolute abundance of each unique TCRbeta CDR3 rearrangement, sequence reads were collapsed and filtered. For each sample, productive Simpson clonality was calculated as the square root of Simpson's diversity index across productive rearrangements. Not all clones reach the TCRdb copy of this immuneACCESS table, which keeps in-frame sequences only. Checked studies attribute under half of the gap to unresolved V genes and leave the rest unexplained. V and J calls and clone size come straight from that table; D and trimming were deduced from the DNA. The sample table records 150,000 to 200,000 clones; approximately 82% of these occur just once. The ten largest account for roughly 20% of the sample.

Notes on this clone: No antigen is known for it. Per-base quality was not reported, and no clone a single base away is much larger than it.

Each collaborating institution followed its own protocols to collect whole blood in K2EDTA tubes. For TCRbeta analysis, collaborators shipped samples in one of three forms: frozen whole blood, isolated PBMCs, or DNA extracted from either of those sample types. V is shortened by 6 bases, J by 3 bases, and the region joining them spans 18 bases. Including the terminal cysteine and phenylalanine, the CDR3 comprises 15 residues. Only the CDR3 portion is preserved as DNA: 45 bases, with reading frame beginning at the first base. The germline V gene gives CDR1 as MGHDK and CDR2 as SYGVNS. The material sequenced was peripheral blood. The TCR comes from a woman of 80 years or more with acute or convalescent COVID-19. This sequence uses TRBV25-1 and TRBJ2-7; a tentative D match to TRBD1 spans 6 bases. The DNA reads as follows: TGTGCCAGCAGCGATCCCGGGACATTTTACTACGAGCAGTACTTC. The encoded protein is CASSDPGTFYYEQYF.